This T cell receptor beta chain stems from a study of T cell changes during pregnancy in multiple sclerosis. The V gene's germline CDR1 is MNHNS and CDR2 SASEGT. J lost 4 bases, V lost 3 bases, and 5 bases had no gene match. This CDR3 contains 15 residues. The repertoire was sequenced with immunoSEQ multiplex PCR; TCRdb's copy has only in-frame clones and lacks some. The sample lists about 120,000 clones, 85% to 95% seen once, with roughly 6.2% in the top ten. This sequence originates from a female donor with multiple sclerosis, enrolled in a pregnancy study. The sequencing here drew on peripheral blood, taken before pregnancy. The chain is built from TRBV6-1 and TRBJ1-4; 7 positions match TRBD1. The CDR3 DNA follows: TGTGCCAGCAGTGAGTCTGGGACAGATAATGAAAAACTGTTTTTT. Its protein is CASSESGTDNEKLFF.